This T cell receptor (beta chain) was captured in a study of T-cell reconstitution after alpha-beta-depleted transplantation in children. Study-wide findings and caveats: About two months after transplant, alpha-beta T cells reportedly came from several hundred expanded graft clones. One year post-transplant, T-cell counts and diversity were largely derived from T cells produced anew. Certain patients had high TCRbeta diversity at day 60, and it came from recipient T cells and thymic progenitors that survived.

Molecular barcoding with unique molecular identifiers was used for the TCRbeta library. TCRdb recomputed calls from the PCR reads with MiXCR, one row per CDR3 protein. This table holds some 600,000 distinct CDR3 sequences, 10% to 15% found once. Germline loops: CDR1 MNHEY, CDR2 SVGAGI. V lost 6 bases and J 6 bases, leaving 20 bases between the germline ends. The CDR3 extends over 16 amino acids. This clonotype came up a few times. Its antigen is undetermined. This specimen was PBMCs, mostly from graft donor cells, taken 360 days after TCRalphabeta/CD19-depleted stem cell transplant. This chain links TRBV6-5 with TRBJ2-2; D might be TRBD2 (6 bases). The TCR was taken from a male patient younger than 18 who had a stem cell transplant for acute myeloid leukemia, so the T cells may come from the graft donor. CDR3 sequence reads: CASSHLRLVVAGELFF. CDR3 DNA: TGTGCCAGCAGCCACCTAAGACTAGTGGTCGCCGGGGAGCTGTTTTTT.